Following are 27 T cell receptor beta chains from one sample sequenced in a study of post-analysis software for immune sequencing data. Broader study findings: Roughly 5 TRBV segments, TRBV5-6, TRBV5-1 and TRBV20-1 among them, were found more frequent in patients than controls.

TCR beta cDNA libraries had unique molecular identifiers. In TCRdb, the PCR reads were re-called with MiXCR into one record per CDR3 protein. The repertoire holds around 710,000 distinct CDR3 sequences, under 60% seen once, with roughly 5% in the top ten. Their recognized antigens are unknown. Sequencing was carried out using blood. These receptors originate from a girl between 10 and 17 years old with multiple sclerosis.

The chain has TRBV6-2 or TRBV6-3 and TRBJ2-7; tentatively, D is TRBD2 (6 bases). V was clipped by 10 bases and J by 2 bases, with 18 bases between them. Germline V lookup: CDR1 MNHEY, CDR2 SVGEGT. The CDR3 has 14 amino acids. In DNA form, the CDR3 reads TGTGCCACGATCCGTCTAGCGCCACCCTACGAGCAGTACTTC. Protein: CATIRLAPPYEQYF.

The chain combines TRBV20-1 with TRBJ1-5; 7 nucleotides align to TRBD1. V lost 6 bases and J lost 4; bases outside the gene matches: 6. The length of the CDR3 is 13 residues. CDR1 is DFQATT and CDR2 is SNEGSKA in the germline V gene (reference sequence). Written as DNA, the CDR3 is TGCAGTGCCACGACAGGGTCTAATCAGCCCCAGCATTTT. Encoded protein: CSATTGSNQPQHF.

The table lists this clonotype with a few counts. This sequence joins TRBV29-1 and TRBJ2-7, with unresolved D. Trimming shortened V by 4 bases and J by 0 bases, and 7 bases separated the two germline ends. CDR3 length: 12 residues. Germline loops: CDR1 SQVTM, CDR2 ANQGSEA. This CDR3 reads CSVATNSYEQYF. CDR3 bases: TGCAGCGTTGCGACGAACTCCTACGAGCAGTACTTC.

V is TRBV25-1 and J is TRBJ2-5; 7 bases align to TRBD1. Germline CDR1 is MGHDK and CDR2 is SYGVNS. The CDR3 is made up of 15 amino acids. V lost 4 bases to trimming and J lost 0 bases; unmatched junction nucleotides: 5. CDR3 sequence: CASSARDRNQETQYF. CDR3 DNA: TGTGCCAGCAGTGCCCGGGACAGAAACCAAGAGACCCAGTACTTC.

CDR3 bases: TGCGCCAGCAGCACCGGGACTAGCGAGTACGAGCAGTACTTC. The encoded protein is CASSTGTSEYEQYF. The chain combines TRBV5-1 with TRBJ2-7; 10 bases are shared with TRBD2. The CDR3 loop spans 14 amino acids. V was pared by 4 bases and J by 4 bases, with 5 bases of the junction left unmatched. In germline, CDR1 is SGHRS, CDR2 YFSETQ.

This chain uses TRBV7-2 with TRBJ2-4; 7 positions agree with TRBD2. The CDR3 runs to 16 residues. The ends lost 3 bases at V and 1 base at J; junction bases unmatched: 6. Germline CDR1 reads SGHTA; CDR2 reads FQGNSA. This CDR3 reads CASSFRGRAAKNIQYF. The CDR3 bases are TGTGCCAGCAGCTTTCGGGGGAGGGCGGCCAAAAACATTCAGTACTTC.

The chain carries TRBV5-1 and TRBJ2-3; 9 nucleotides align to TRBD1. CDR3 size: 15 residues. Losses at the gene ends were 3 bases for V and 4 bases for J; bases not matched to a gene: 6. Germline CDR1 and CDR2: SGHRS and YFSETQ. The CDR3 protein is CASSSGQGIADTQYF. In nucleotides, the CDR3 is TGCGCCAGCAGCTCTGGACAGGGGATCGCAGATACGCAGTATTTT.

Many counts were recorded for this clonotype. The chain combines TRBV28 with TRBJ2-3; D might be TRBD1 (6 bases). V gave up 3 bases and J gave up 3 bases, with 13 bases separating them. Germline-derived CDR1 and CDR2 are MDHEN and SYDVKM. The CDR3 length is 15 residues. CDR3 sequence (DNA): TGTGCCAGCAGTTTGCCCGGGACAAAGACAGATACGCAGTATTTT. Its protein product is CASSLPGTKTDTQYF.

This clonotype was recorded a few times. V usage is TRBV6-4 and J usage is TRBJ1-1; D perhaps matches TRBD1 (5 bases). V was pared by 5 bases and J by 1 base, with 14 bases between. CDR1 MRHNA and CDR2 SNTAGT come from the germline V gene. This CDR3 has 15 residues. This CDR3 is CASSPGTDKNTEAFF. The CDR3 nucleotides are TGTGCCAGCAGTCCCGGGACGGACAAGAACACTGAAGCTTTCTTT.

This chain uses TRBV20-1 with TRBJ2-4, with D perhaps TRBD2 (6 bases). The DNA end lines up better with TRBJ2-7; the J call may be wrong. Germline values: CDR1 DFQATT, CDR2 SNEGSKA (reference sequence). The CDR3 is made up of 13 amino acids. This chain's CDR3 is CSAIRDGGTEQYF. CDR3 nucleotide sequence: TGCAGTGCTATCCGGGACGGCGGGACCGAGCAGTACTTC.

The rearrangement uses TRBV6-1 and TRBJ2-1; 14 bases are a match to TRBD2. CDR1 and CDR2 from the germline V gene are MNHNS and SASEGT. After removal of 6 bases from V and 0 bases from J, the junction contained 13 bases not matched to a gene. The CDR3 spans 20 residues. The CDR3 bases are TGTGCCAGCAGGCCTGAGCCGGGACTAGCGGGGGCTAGCTCCTACAATGAGCAGTTCTTC. Encoded protein: CASRPEPGLAGASSYNEQFF.

The V call is TRBV20-1, the J call TRBJ2-3; D gene uncertain. Per germline, CDR1 DFQATT and CDR2 SNEGSKA (reference sequence). Trimming removed 3 bases at V and 4 bases at J, with 17 bases between. The CDR3 spans 15 residues. CDR3 sequence reads: CSARALVGFADTQYF. CDR3 nucleotide sequence: TGCAGTGCTAGGGCTCTAGTGGGGTTTGCAGATACGCAGTATTTT.

J is TRBJ2-5 and V is TRBV14; tentative D call: TRBD1 (5 bases). CDR3 length: 15 amino acids. The ends were cut back, 4 bases at V and 5 bases at J, with 17 bases in the middle. The germline CDR1 and CDR2 sequences are SGHDN and FVKESK. The chain's CDR3 is CASSPLQAGVETQYF. CDR3 DNA: TGTGCCAGCAGCCCCCTACAGGCAGGAGTCGAGACCCAGTACTTC.

The table lists this clonotype with a few counts. The rearrangement links TRBV10-3 to TRBJ2-7, with 7 nucleotides matching TRBD2. This CDR3 comprises 15 residues. The V gene's germline CDR1 is ENHRY and CDR2 SYGVKD. V was pared by 6 bases and J by 0 bases, with 8 bases of the junction left unmatched. The DNA of the CDR3 is TGTGCCATCAGCAACAGGCGGGAGAACTCCTACGAGCAGTACTTC. Translated: CAISNRRENSYEQYF.

The chain joins TRBV7-2 to TRBJ2-3; D might be TRBD1 or TRBD2, each matching 6 bases. V shed 3 bases and J shed 0 bases, with 13 bases lying between them. From germline, CDR1 is SGHTA and CDR2 FQGNSA. The CDR3 covers 16 residues. The chain's CDR3 is CASSFGGIGSTDTQYF. The CDR3 DNA is TGTGCCAGCAGCTTCGGGGGCATCGGTAGCACAGATACGCAGTATTTT.

The genes are TRBV28 and TRBJ1-2, with 10 bases matching TRBD1. CDR1 is MDHEN and CDR2 is SYDVKM in the germline V gene. V lost 6 bases and J lost 3; bases outside the gene matches: 1. The CDR3 sequence is 13 residues long. DNA for the CDR3: TGTGCCAGCAGGGGGACAGGGGACTATGGCTACACCTTC. Residues: CASRGTGDYGYTF.

This rearrangement joins TRBV29-1 to TRBJ2-1; D is perhaps TRBD2 (6 bases). The V gene lost 7 bases and the J gene lost 8 bases, with 9 bases spanning the gap. From germline, CDR1 is SQVTM and CDR2 ANQGSEA. The CDR3 extends over 10 amino acids. As DNA, the CDR3 is TGCAGCGCTAGCGATTATGAGCAGTTCTTC. The encoded protein is CSASDYEQFF.

The J gene is TRBJ2-1, the V gene TRBV3-1, with a weak D call TRBD2 (6 bases). The CDR3 sequence is 15 residues long. Germline V lookup: CDR1 LGHDT, CDR2 YNNKEL (reference sequence). V shed 4 bases and J shed 9 bases, with 19 bases lying between them. The CDR3 spells CASSRLESWGGEQFF. Here the CDR3 DNA reads TGTGCCAGCAGCCGTCTCGAGTCTTGGGGAGGTGAGCAGTTCTTC.

The sample holds a few counts of this clonotype. This chain uses TRBV7-9 with TRBJ1-1, with D perhaps TRBD1 (5 bases). Trimming took 3 bases from V and 1 from J, leaving 9 bases between them. CDR3 length: 14 amino acids. Germline CDR1 is SEHNR and CDR2 is FQNEAQ (reference sequence). CDR3 nucleotides: TGTGCCAGCAGCTTTATTACAGGGAACACTGAAGCTTTCTTT. It translates to CASSFITGNTEAFF.

This chain joins TRBV11-3 and TRBJ2-5, with D maybe TRBD1 (5 bases). This CDR3 has 15 residues. The germline CDR1 and CDR2 sequences are SGHNT and YENEEA. V lost 2 bases, J lost 5 bases, and 15 bases lay in between. The CDR3 nucleotides read TGTGCCAGCAGCTTACTCTCCTTGGGGCGTGAGACCCAGTACTTC. The encoded protein is CASSLLSLGRETQYF.

The chain carries TRBV3-1 and TRBJ2-2; weak D call: TRBD1 (6 bases). Trimming stripped 5 bases from V and 1 base from J, with 14 bases between. CDR1 and CDR2 from the germline V gene are LGHDT and YNNKEL (reference sequence). The CDR3 has 16 residues. The CDR3 nucleotides read TGTGCCAGCAGCTCTCCCGGGACAAGGAACACCGGGGAGCTGTTTTTT. Its protein is CASSSPGTRNTGELFF.

The rearrangement joins TRBV24-1 to TRBJ1-2; tentatively, D is TRBD1 (6 bases). Per germline, CDR1 KGHDR and CDR2 SFDVKD. This CDR3 comprises 14 residues. V lost 2 bases, J lost 6 bases, and 12 bases lay in between. CDR3 region: CATSDYGTIHGYTF. The CDR3 region has the DNA TGTGCCACCAGTGATTACGGGACAATCCATGGCTACACCTTC.

The chain links TRBV7-2 to TRBJ2-1; TRBD2 agrees at 7 bases. Trimming at V came to 5 bases and at J to 7 bases, leaving 8 bases not matched to a gene. Germline assignment: CDR1 SGHTA and CDR2 FQGNSA. The CDR3 covers 14 residues. This CDR3 is CASSQKRDGNEQFF. DNA of the CDR3: TGTGCCAGCAGCCAAAAGCGGGACGGGAATGAGCAGTTCTTC.

This clonotype was counted a few times. J is TRBJ2-7 and V is TRBV12-3 or TRBV12-4, with D possibly matching TRBD2 (5 bases). The CDR3 totals 14 residues. V was trimmed by 0 bases and J by 2 bases, leaving 8 bases between them. The CDR3 here is CASSLAGVAYEQYF. DNA of the CDR3: TGTGCCAGCAGTTTAGCGGGAGTGGCCTACGAGCAGTACTTC.

V gene TRBV20-1 combines with J gene TRBJ1-1, with TRBD1 as a possible D gene (5 bases). Germline assignment: CDR1 DFQATT and CDR2 SNEGSKA (reference sequence). V was clipped by 3 bases and J by 5 bases, with 16 bases between them. The CDR3 covers 14 residues. The CDR3 loop is CSASIPGGDTEAFF. CDR3 DNA: TGCAGTGCTAGCATTCCCGGGGGGGATACTGAAGCTTTCTTT.

The rearrangement joins TRBV6-6 to TRBJ2-7, with TRBD1 matching 11 bases. CDR3 length: 16 amino acids. Germline trimming cut 0 bases from V and 3 bases from J; bases unmatched to any gene: 4. CDR1 and CDR2 from the germline V gene are MNHNY and SVGAGI (reference sequence). The DNA for the CDR3 is TGTGCCAGCAGTTACTCGGGCGGGACAGGGGGCTACGAGCAGTACTTC. Protein: CASSYSGGTGGYEQYF.

The chain uses TRBV9 and TRBJ2-3, with D perhaps matching TRBD2 (5 bases). Germline CDR1 and CDR2: SGDLS and YYNGEE. This CDR3 has 16 residues. V shed 0 bases and J shed 2 bases, with 13 bases lying between them. DNA of the CDR3: TGTGCCAGCAGCGTAGACGGCGGGCAGGTCACAGATACGCAGTATTTT. Encoded protein: CASSVDGGQVTDTQYF. The full variable domain, in which reference TRBV9 and TRBJ2-3 provide the parts outside the CDR3, is DSGVTQTPKHLITATGQRVTLRCSPRSGDLSVYWYQQSLDQGLQFLIQYYNGEERAKGNILERFSAQQFPDLHSELNLSSLELGDSALYFCASSVDGGQVTDTQYFGPGTRLTVL.